Given below is one T cell receptor beta chain in context. Antigen: not known. The data are from a study of CD8 T cells in ankylosing spondylitis. Study-level points and caveats: A motif of eight or nine highly homologous TCR beta variants was seen as apparently characteristic of ankylosing spondylitis blood.

This CDR3 has 17 amino acids. Germline CDR1 reads MNHEY; CDR2 reads SMNVEV (reference sequence). Trimming at V came to 5 bases and at J to 4 bases, leaving 16 bases not matched to a gene. As the method for making TCR beta libraries, quantitative 5'-RACE with molecular barcodes was used. MiXCR, run by TCRdb on the 5' RACE reads, gives a single entry per CDR3 protein. The profile shows some 700,000 distinct CDR3 sequences, roughly 19% of them singletons. The origin of this receptor is a male donor with ankylosing spondylitis. What was sequenced was blood, either unsorted or a sorted T cell fraction (not recorded which). The gene calls are TRBV27 and TRBJ2-7, with 8 positions matching TRBD1. CDR3 nucleotides: TGTGCCAGCAGTCAGGGTCTTCGACAGGGGTGGGGATACGAGCAGTACTTC. Amino acid sequence: CASSQGLRQGWGYEQYF.